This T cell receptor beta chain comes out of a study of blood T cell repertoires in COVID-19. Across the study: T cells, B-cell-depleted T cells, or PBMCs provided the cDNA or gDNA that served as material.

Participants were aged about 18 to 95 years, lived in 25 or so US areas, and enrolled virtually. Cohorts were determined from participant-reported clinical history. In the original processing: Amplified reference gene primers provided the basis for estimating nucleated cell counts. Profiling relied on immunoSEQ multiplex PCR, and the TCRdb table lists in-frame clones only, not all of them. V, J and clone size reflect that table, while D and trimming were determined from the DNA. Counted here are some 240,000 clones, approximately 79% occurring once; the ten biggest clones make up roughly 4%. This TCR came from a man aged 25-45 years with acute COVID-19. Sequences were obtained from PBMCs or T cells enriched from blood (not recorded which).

CDR3 amino acids: CASSSGQGATNEKLFF. CDR3 coding DNA: TGTGCCAGCAGTTCTGGACAGGGGGCCACTAATGAAAAACTGTTTTTT. The chain carries TRBV6-5 and TRBJ1-4; 11 positions match TRBD1. The CDR3 runs 16 residues. The germline V gene encodes CDR1 MNHEY and CDR2 SVGAGI. Trimming at V came to 4 bases and at J to 2 bases, leaving 3 bases not matched to a gene.